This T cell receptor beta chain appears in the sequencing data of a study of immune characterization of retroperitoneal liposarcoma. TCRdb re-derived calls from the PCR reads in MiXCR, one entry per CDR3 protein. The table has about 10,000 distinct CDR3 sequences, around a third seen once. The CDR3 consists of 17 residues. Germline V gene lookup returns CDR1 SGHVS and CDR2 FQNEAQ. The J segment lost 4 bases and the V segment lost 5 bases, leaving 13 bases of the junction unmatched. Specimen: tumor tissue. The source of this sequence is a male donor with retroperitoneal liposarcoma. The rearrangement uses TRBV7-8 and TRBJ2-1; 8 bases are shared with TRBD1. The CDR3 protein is CASSPSGQGPGYNEQFF. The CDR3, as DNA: TGTGCCAGCAGCCCCAGTGGACAGGGACCGGGTTACAATGAGCAGTTCTTC.